Presented here are 20 T cell receptor beta chains from one specimen sequenced in a study of blood T cell repertoires in COVID-19. Assay used: immunoSEQ multiplex PCR; TCRdb lists only in-frame clones, some missing. The table includes approximately 330,000 clones, about nine tenths detected once. Material: peripheral blood. These TCRs come from a man in his thirties or forties with COVID-19, enrolled during active disease.

The rearrangement joins TRBV6-2 or TRBV6-3 to TRBJ2-7; 11 bases are a match to TRBD2. The CDR3 has 15 amino acids. V shed 6 bases and J 2 bases; nucleotides not matched to a gene: 6. Germline CDR1 is MNHEY and CDR2 is SVGEGT. The chain's CDR3 is CASSPTSGGAYEQYF. CDR3 DNA: TGTGCCAGCAGCCCTACTAGCGGGGGAGCCTACGAGCAGTACTTC.

This chain joins TRBV7-2 and TRBJ2-7; 14 nucleotides agree with TRBD2. This CDR3 comprises 17 residues. V lost 1 base, J lost 2 bases, and 4 bases stayed unmatched. Germline loops: CDR1 SGHTA, CDR2 FQGNSA. The CDR3 bases are TGTGCCAGCAGCTTAGGGCTGGGACTAGCGGGAGCCTACGAGCAGTACTTC. It specifies CASSLGLGLAGAYEQYF.

This chain links TRBV10-1 with TRBJ2-7; tentative D call: TRBD1 (5 bases). The CDR3 covers 13 residues. Germline values: CDR1 WNHNN, CDR2 SYGVQD (reference sequence). The V gene lost 5 bases and the J gene lost 3 bases, with 11 bases spanning the gap. The CDR3 region is CASSSGPLYEQYF. The CDR3, as DNA: TGCGCCAGCAGTTCAGGGCCCCTCTACGAGCAGTACTTC.

This clone was observed many times. The J gene is TRBJ1-4, the V gene TRBV6-6, with 8 bases identical to TRBD1. V shed 2 bases, J shed 7 bases, and the junction held 0 bases outside the gene matches. The germline V gene has CDR1 MNHNY and CDR2 SVGAGI (reference sequence). CDR3 length equals 13 residues. The CDR3 DNA follows: TGTGCCAGCAGTTACGGGACAGGTGAAAAACTGTTTTTT. Translating gives CASSYGTGEKLFF.

This chain connects TRBV6-5 to TRBJ1-2; 7 bases line up with TRBD1. The CDR3 consists of 14 residues. Germline CDR1 and CDR2: MNHEY and SVGAGI. After removal of 2 bases from V and 8 bases from J, the junction contained 8 bases not matched to a gene. This CDR3 reads CASSYRDSTSGYTF. The CDR3 bases are TGTGCCAGCAGTTACCGGGACAGCACTTCCGGCTACACCTTC.

The rearrangement links TRBV2 to TRBJ2-6, with D uncertain. Between the trimmed V and J ends, which lost 6 bases and 2 bases, there was a span of 11 bases. CDR1 is SNHLY and CDR2 is FYNNEI in the germline V gene. CDR3 length: 15 residues. CDR3 DNA: TGTGCCAGCAGACCGACTGCGACTGGGGCCAACGTCCTGACTTTC. It specifies CASRPTATGANVLTF.

The chain has TRBV20-1 and TRBJ1-2, with a possible D match to TRBD1 (5 bases). Trimming took off 3 bases at V and 4 bases at J, with 15 bases between the two ends. The CDR3 is 14 residues long. CDR1 DFQATT and CDR2 SNEGSKA come from the germline V gene (reference sequence). CDR3: CSASGARGGYGYTF. The CDR3, as DNA: TGCAGTGCTAGTGGGGCGCGGGGAGGCTATGGCTACACCTTC.

The genes are TRBV12-3 or TRBV12-4 and TRBJ1-1; D is possibly TRBD1 (6 bases). This CDR3 is built from 12 residues. V was clipped by 4 bases and J by 5 bases, with 8 bases between them. Here the CDR3 reads CASSWQGTEAFF. Written as DNA, the CDR3 is TGTGCCAGCAGTTGGCAGGGGACTGAAGCTTTCTTT.

This clone was seen once. The rearrangement joins TRBV5-6 to TRBJ2-5, with no clear D. Germline assignment: CDR1 SGHDT and CDR2 YYEEEE. This CDR3 spans 14 amino acids. The V end lost 0 bases, the J end lost 5 bases, and 11 bases lay between the germline ends. Written as DNA, the CDR3 is TGTGCCAGCAGCTTGGGTCTTATGAGGGAGACCCAGTACTTC. Translated: CASSLGLMRETQYF.

This chain joins TRBV9 and TRBJ1-1; D is unresolved. Trimming stripped 3 bases from V and 4 bases from J, with 16 bases between. The germline V gene encodes CDR1 SGDLS and CDR2 YYNGEE. CDR3 length equals 15 residues. The CDR3 DNA reads as TGTGCCAGCAGCGCCGGGGAGGCACTGAGCACTGAAGCTTTCTTT. It is translated as CASSAGEALSTEAFF.

The CDR3 loop reads CAWSVLRVSATGELFF. CDR3 DNA: TGTGCCTGGAGTGTACTCAGGGTATCCGCCACCGGGGAGCTGTTTTTT. The chain employs TRBV30 and TRBJ2-2; D may be TRBD1 (5 bases). The CDR3 is 16 amino acids. The V gene lost 0 bases and the J gene lost 4 bases, with 15 bases spanning the gap. Per the germline V gene, CDR1 is GTSNPN and CDR2 is SVGIG (reference sequence).

The chain couples TRBV5-4 to TRBJ2-7, with TRBD2 matching 9 bases. Germline CDR1 reads SGHNT; CDR2 reads YYREEE (reference sequence). This CDR3 region has 16 residues. The junction had 12 bases not matched to a gene; V was cut back by 4 bases and J by 4 bases. DNA of the CDR3: TGTGCCAGCAGCCTCACTACGACTAGCGGCTTGTACGAGCAGTACTTC. Protein sequence: CASSLTTTSGLYEQYF. The full variable domain, its missing parts supplied by reference TRBV5-4 and TRBJ2-7, is ETGVTQSPTHLIKTRGQQVTLRCSSQSGHNTVSWYQQALGQGPQFIFQYYREEENGRGNFPPRFSGLQFPNYSSELNVNALELDDSALYLCASSLTTTSGLYEQYFGPGTRLTVT.

V gene TRBV7-7 combines with J gene TRBJ2-1; 11 nucleotides line up with TRBD2. V shed 5 bases and J 5 bases; nucleotides not matched to a gene: 5. The CDR3 spans 15 residues. Germline-derived CDR1 and CDR2 are SSHAT and FNYEAQ (reference sequence). CDR3 sequence: CASSTGTSGNNEQFF. In DNA form, the CDR3 reads TGTGCCAGCAGCACCGGGACTAGCGGAAACAATGAGCAGTTCTTC.

The chain employs TRBV18 and TRBJ1-2; 7 bases align to TRBD1. V lost 5 bases to trimming and J lost 0 bases; unmatched junction nucleotides: 6. The CDR3 runs to 15 residues. Per the germline V gene, CDR1 is KGHSH and CDR2 is LQKENI. The chain's CDR3 is CASSAGQTPNYGYTF. The CDR3 DNA sequence: TGTGCCAGCTCAGCGGGACAGACTCCTAACTATGGCTACACCTTC.

V gene TRBV9 combines with J gene TRBJ2-7; possible D gene TRBD2, 6 bases. V lost 0 bases, J lost 6 bases, and 7 bases lay in between. Germline loops: CDR1 SGDLS, CDR2 YYNGEE. The CDR3 consists of 12 residues. The DNA for the CDR3 is TGTGCCAGCAGCGTAGTGGGGGGCGAGCAGTACTTC. Translation gives CASSVVGGEQYF. The full variable domain, completed using reference TRBV9 and TRBJ2-7, is DSGVTQTPKHLITATGQRVTLRCSPRSGDLSVYWYQQSLDQGLQFLIQYYNGEERAKGNILERFSAQQFPDLHSELNLSSLELGDSALYFCASSVVGGEQYFGPGTRLTVT.

The chain recombines TRBV4-1 with TRBJ1-1; tentatively, D is TRBD1 (6 bases). Germline V gives CDR1 MGHRA, CDR2 YSYEKL. V was cut by 0 bases and J by 8 bases, with 22 bases left in between. The CDR3 totals 17 residues. The CDR3 DNA sequence: TGCGCCAGCAGCCAAGAAGGGGGGGGATCTGAAGACCGCGAAGCTTTCTTT. Translated, it gives CASSQEGGGSEDREAFF.

The chain combines TRBV2 with TRBJ2-7, with D tentatively TRBD1 (5 bases). Germline V gives CDR1 SNHLY, CDR2 FYNNEI. The CDR3 contains 17 residues. V lost 3 bases to trimming and J lost 0 bases, with 18 bases between them. The CDR3 nucleotides read TGTGCCAGCAGTGATAGGGGCCCGAGCTCTCTCTCCTACGAGCAGTACTTC. Residues: CASSDRGPSSLSYEQYF.

The V gene is TRBV5-1, the J gene TRBJ2-3; D is possibly TRBD2 (6 bases). V was trimmed by 5 bases and J by 3 bases, leaving 13 bases between them. CDR1 and CDR2 (germline): SGHRS, YFSETQ. The CDR3 has 14 amino acids. CDR3 residues: CASRLAFATDTQYF. CDR3 in DNA: TGCGCCAGCAGGCTAGCGTTTGCGACAGATACGCAGTATTTT.

The chain links TRBV15 to TRBJ2-7; possibly TRBD1 for D (6 bases). There are 15 residues in the CDR3. Trimming removed 1 base from V and 1 base from J, with 11 bases in between. Per germline, CDR1 LNHNV and CDR2 YYDKDF (reference sequence). The CDR3 nucleotides read TGTGCCACCAGCAGAGGGGACACCCTTTCCTACGAGCAGTACTTC. The encoded protein is CATSRGDTLSYEQYF.

This chain joins TRBV7-8 and TRBJ2-1; D remains unclear. V gave up 0 bases and J gave up 9 bases, with 9 bases separating them. The CDR3 contains 13 residues. Germline CDR1 reads SGHVS; CDR2 reads FQNEAQ. This chain's CDR3 is CASSLAGEVEQFF. The CDR3 DNA reads TGTGCCAGCAGCTTAGCGGGCGAAGTTGAGCAGTTCTTC.